A selection of T cell receptor beta chains follows, all from one sample in a study of radiotherapy plus CTLA-4 blockade in lung cancer. Method: immunoSEQ multiplex PCR; TCRdb's copy keeps in-frame clones and lacks some. This table holds approximately 83,000 clones, about four fifths found once. The specimen comprised peripheral blood, sampled from a patient treated with radiotherapy plus ipilimumab. These receptor sequences come from a human donor with non-small cell lung cancer who had a partial response to radiotherapy plus ipilimumab. Some clones in this sample may be carry-over from other donors' samples. The CDR3 runs from the conserved cysteine through the conserved F or W. Each record gives: clone size, V gene, J gene, D gene, CDR3 length, CDR3 protein, CDR3 DNA. A D gene is named only where the DNA matches it firmly. A clone size is listed for some rows: how often the clone was seen (once, few, many), or a class if it is expanded.

>NA|TRBV10-2|TRBJ1-1|TRBD1|13
CATLDRANTEAFF
TGCGCCACCCTAGACAGGGCCAACACTGAAGCTTTCTTT
>few|TRBV28|TRBJ1-5|NA|15
CASRRGGGRNQPQHF
TGTGCCAGCAGACGCGGGGGGGGGCGTAATCAGCCCCAGCATTTT
>NA|TRBV6-5|TRBJ1-4|TRBD1|16
CASSYSYPGGNEKLFF
TGTGCCAGCAGTTACTCGTACCCAGGGGGCAATGAAAAACTGTTTTTT
>once|TRBV5-1|TRBJ1-1|NA|14
CASSFTTPSTEAFF
TGCGCCAGCAGCTTTACGACGCCTAGCACTGAAGCTTTCTTT
>NA|TRBV18|TRBJ1-2|TRBD1|15
CASSPEGQDNYGYTF
TGTGCCAGCTCACCAGAAGGACAGGATAACTATGGCTACACCTTC
>NA|TRBV28|TRBJ2-5|NA|15
CASSSSTSATETQYF
TGTGCCAGCAGTTCCTCGACTAGTGCCACGGAGACCCAGTACTTC
>NA|TRBV4-2|TRBJ2-6|TRBD1|19
CASSQAVGQGSSGANVLTF
TGTGCCAGCAGCCAAGCAGTCGGACAGGGAAGCTCTGGGGCCAACGTCCTGACTTTC
>NA|TRBV20-1|TRBJ2-7|NA|11
CSARETTKQYF
TGCAGTGCTAGAGAGACTACGAAGCAGTACTTC
>NA|TRBV28|TRBJ2-3|TRBD2|15
CASGRAAGGEDTQYF
TGTGCCAGTGGACGAGCAGCGGGAGGCGAAGATACGCAGTATTTT
>NA|TRBV6-1|TRBJ1-5|NA|13
CASSEWTYQPQHF
TGTGCCAGCAGTGAATGGACATATCAGCCCCAGCATTTT
>NA|TRBV19|TRBJ2-7|NA|14
CASSTGQPIYEQYF
TGTGCCAGTAGTACGGGACAACCGATCTACGAGCAGTACTTC
>NA|TRBV14|TRBJ2-5|TRBD2|15
CASSRPSGMGETQYF
TGTGCCAGCAGCCGTCCTAGCGGGATGGGTGAGACCCAGTACTTC
>few|TRBV21-1|TRBJ1-2|NA|12
CASSKGRSGYTF
TGTGCCAGCAGCAAAGGTCGGTCTGGCTACACCTTC
>NA|TRBV10-3|TRBJ1-1|NA|13
CAIRGRRGTEAFF
TGTGCCATCAGAGGTCGGAGAGGCACTGAAGCTTTCTTT
>NA|TRBV19|TRBJ2-7|TRBD1|14
CASSWGRQGDEQYF
TGTGCCAGTAGTTGGGGTAGACAGGGCGACGAGCAGTACTTC
>NA|TRBV28|TRBJ2-2|NA|20
CASSPMGLGQGHLNTGELFF
TGTGCCAGCAGCCCTATGGGCCTGGGCCAGGGGCACCTGAACACCGGGGAGCTGTTTTTT
>NA|TRBV5-5|TRBJ1-2|TRBD1|15
CASSLTGTGDYGYTF
TGTGCCAGCAGCTTAACCGGGACAGGGGACTATGGCTACACCTTC
>NA|TRBV5-1|TRBJ2-2|TRBD1|15
CASSIRDSDTGELFF
TGCGCCAGCAGCATCCGGGACAGTGACACCGGGGAGCTGTTTTTT
>NA|TRBV27|TRBJ2-1|NA|13
CASNPLAGDEQFF
TGTGCCAGCAATCCCCTAGCTGGAGACGAGCAGTTCTTC
>NA|TRBV5-5|TRBJ2-5|NA|14
CASSPLPPQETQYF
TGTGCCAGCAGCCCCCTCCCCCCTCAAGAGACCCAGTACTTC
>NA|TRBV10-3|TRBJ2-2|NA|13
CAIRQGEVGELFF
TGTGCCATCAGGCAGGGGGAGGTCGGGGAGCTGTTTTTT
>NA|TRBV4-1|TRBJ2-3|NA|16
CASSLTAGLWMDTQYF
TGCGCCAGCAGCCTAACCGCGGGACTTTGGATGGATACGCAGTATTTT
>NA|TRBV6-5|TRBJ2-5|NA|13
CASNQQGQETQYF
TGTGCCAGCAATCAACAGGGCCAAGAGACCCAGTACTTC
>NA|TRBV15|TRBJ2-3|NA|12
CATNTGWDTQYF
TGTGCCACCAACACAGGGTGGGATACGCAGTATTTT
>NA|TRBV4-3|TRBJ1-2|NA|16
CASSQDRRGPNYGYTF
TGCGCCAGCAGCCAAGATAGGAGGGGCCCTAACTATGGCTACACCTTC
>NA|TRBV4-2|TRBJ1-2|NA|15
CASSQENSPNYGYTF
TGTGCCAGCAGCCAAGAGAACAGCCCGAACTATGGCTACACCTTC
>NA|TRBV7-2|TRBJ1-2|TRBD1|13
CASSRDRSYGYTF
TGTGCCAGCAGCAGGGACAGGAGCTATGGCTACACCTTC
>NA|TRBV6-1|TRBJ2-4|NA|14
CASSESQGMHIQYF
TGTGCCAGCAGTGAAAGTCAGGGGATGCACATTCAGTACTTC
>NA|TRBV7-8|TRBJ2-4|TRBD2|17
CASSSTGTSGIGGIQYF
TGTGCCAGCAGTTCCACCGGGACTAGCGGGATTGGGGGCATTCAGTACTTC
>NA|TRBV4-1|TRBJ2-4|TRBD2|14
CASRAPSGGNIQYF
TGCGCCAGCAGAGCACCCAGCGGGGGAAACATTCAGTACTTC
>once|TRBV7-9|TRBJ2-5|TRBD2|16
CASSPRGAGGEETQYF
TGTGCCAGCAGCCCTAGGGGCGCGGGAGGGGAAGAGACCCAGTACTTC
>many|TRBV7-9|TRBJ1-5|NA|15
CASSLGGYSNQPQHF
TGTGCCAGCAGCTTAGGAGGGTATAGCAATCAGCCCCAGCATTTT
>NA|TRBV5-8|TRBJ2-3|NA|16
CASTWAPGLLTDTQYF
TGTGCCAGCACTTGGGCCCCAGGACTGCTCACAGATACGCAGTATTTT
>NA|TRBV4-2|TRBJ1-3|NA|16
CASSPGGESSGNTIYF
TGTGCCAGCAGCCCGGGAGGAGAGAGCTCTGGAAACACCATATATTTT
>NA|TRBV27|TRBJ2-1|NA|16
CASSGRGGKPYNEQFF
TGTGCCAGCAGTGGGAGAGGCGGGAAACCCTACAATGAGCAGTTCTTC
>few|TRBV13|TRBJ2-7|TRBD2|15
CASSFGAGGRNEQYF
TGTGCCAGCAGCTTTGGAGCGGGAGGCAGGAACGAGCAGTACTTC
>NA|TRBV7-9|TRBJ1-2|NA|14
CASSSADSVYGYTF
TGTGCCAGCAGCTCAGCAGACAGTGTTTATGGCTACACCTTC
>NA|TRBV18|TRBJ2-1|NA|14
CASSPRVGVSEQFF
TGTGCCAGCTCACCTAGAGTGGGAGTGAGTGAGCAGTTCTTC
>NA|TRBV13|TRBJ2-1|TRBD1|16
CASSSRRDRVYNEQFF
TGTGCCAGCAGCTCCCGCCGGGACAGGGTGTACAATGAGCAGTTCTTC
>NA|TRBV27|TRBJ2-1|TRBD2|14
CASSFGLAVNEQFF
TGTGCCAGCAGTTTTGGACTAGCGGTAAATGAGCAGTTCTTC
>NA|TRBV28|TRBJ2-7|TRBD1|14
CASRGTGGSYEQYF
TGTGCCAGCAGGGGTACAGGGGGGAGCTACGAGCAGTACTTC
>NA|TRBV29-1|TRBJ2-1|NA|16
CSVASQGRRSYNEQFF
TGCAGCGTTGCTTCCCAGGGGAGAAGGTCCTACAATGAGCAGTTCTTC